One and the same sample provided the 17 T cell receptor beta chains below, sequenced in a study of T cell repertoires in cytomegalovirus infection. TCRdb itself ran the reads through MiXCR, one entry per CDR3 protein. The sample comprises 560,000 or so distinct CDR3 sequences, approximately 16% of which are singletons, and approximately 24% rests with the top ten. Material for sequencing was CD8+ T cells from PBMCs. These receptor sequences come from a human donor in good health (CMV status not recorded). Some clones in this sample may be carry-over from other donors' samples.

This clonotype was observed a handful of times. The rearrangement uses TRBV29-1 and TRBJ1-2, with D possibly being TRBD1 (5 bases). The CDR3 totals 12 residues. Germline CDR1 is SQVTM and CDR2 is ANQGSEA. Trimming pared 8 bases from V and 8 bases from J, leaving 18 bases between. The CDR3 loop is CSPHYQRDGYTF. The CDR3 nucleotides are TGCAGCCCGCACTACCAAAGGGACGGCTACACCTTC.

This clonotype has ten or more counts. This chain joins TRBV7-3 and TRBJ2-2; D perhaps matches TRBD1 (5 bases). Germline V gene data show CDR1 as SGHTA and CDR2 as FQGTGA. The CDR3 totals 14 residues. The CDR3 sequence is CATRQGANTGELFF. For the CDR3, the DNA is TGTGCGACCCGGCAGGGTGCGAACACCGGGGAGCTGTTTTTT.

This clonotype has only a few counts. The chain links TRBV7-6 to TRBJ2-7, with D perhaps matching TRBD1 (6 bases). The CDR3 has 13 amino acids. The germline V gene encodes CDR1 SGHVS and CDR2 FNYEAQ. Trimming left V 9 bases short and J 5 bases short, with 17 bases between. CDR3 region: CASTTGTTHEQYF. The CDR3 region has the DNA TGTGCCAGTACCACAGGGACGACCCACGAGCAGTACTTC.

CDR3 region: CASGLTGQGGTNEKLFF. In nucleotides, the CDR3 is TGTGCTAGTGGACTAACCGGACAGGGAGGAACTAATGAAAAACTGTTTTTT. The J gene is TRBJ1-4, the V gene TRBV12-5; 8 bases agree with TRBD1. The germline V gene encodes CDR1 LGHNT and CDR2 FRNRAP. CDR3 length: 17 amino acids. V trimming: 6 bases; J trimming: 1 base; junction bases outside the gene matches: 10.

This clonotype appeared a few times. This chain joins TRBV6-1 and TRBJ2-7, with 9 bases aligning to TRBD1. CDR1 is MNHNS and CDR2 is SASEGT in the germline V gene. This CDR3 region has 16 residues. V dropped 1 base and J dropped 3; count of bases not matched to a gene: 7. CDR3 nucleotides: TGTGCCAGCAGTGAAGGGACAGGGGCGGGTAACTACGAGCAGTACTTC. Residues: CASSEGTGAGNYEQYF.

The rearrangement joins TRBV7-9 to TRBJ2-1; D not resolved. This CDR3 is 17 amino acids long. The V end lost 1 base, the J end lost 6 bases, and 19 bases lay between the germline ends. Per germline, CDR1 SEHNR and CDR2 FQNEAQ (reference sequence). CDR3 in DNA: TGTGCCAGCAGCTTAGTGCCACTCCTCGCCCTGGGCAATGAGCAGTTCTTC. The encoded protein is CASSLVPLLALGNEQFF.

V is TRBV20-1 and J is TRBJ2-7; TRBD2 might be the D (5 bases). Per germline, CDR1 DFQATT and CDR2 SNEGSKA (reference sequence). This CDR3 spans 11 amino acids. Trimming removed 6 bases at V and 4 bases at J, with 10 bases between. The CDR3 DNA follows: TGCAGTGCAAAAGAGGGTTACGAGCAGTACTTC. Translating it yields CSAKEGYEQYF.

In this sample, this clonotype turned up many times. The chain is built from TRBV12-3 or TRBV12-4 and TRBJ2-5, with TRBD1 matching 7 bases. The CDR3 spans 15 residues. Trimming cost V 4 bases and J 5 bases; bases outside gene matches: 10. CDR3 residues: CASSSVRGQKETQYF. CDR3 sequence (DNA): TGTGCCAGCAGTTCCGTGAGGGGGCAGAAGGAGACCCAGTACTTC.

This clonotype was counted at least ten times. The DNA for the CDR3 is TGTGCCAGCAGCCCGAATGACGGGGTTACTGAAGCTTTCTTT. It specifies CASSPNDGVTEAFF. The rearrangement joins TRBV7-8 to TRBJ1-1; D ambiguous. Trimming stripped 5 bases from V and 5 bases from J, with 15 bases between. The germline gives CDR1 SGHVS, CDR2 FQNEAQ. This CDR3 has 14 residues.

The chain combines TRBV4-1 with TRBJ1-1; 7 nucleotides agree with TRBD1. Germline lookup yields CDR1 MGHRA and CDR2 YSYEKL. CDR3 length: 13 amino acids. V was pared by 4 bases and J by 3 bases, with 2 bases of the junction left unmatched. The CDR3 nucleotides read TGCGCCAGCAGCCTCGGGACAGACACTGAAGCTTTCTTT. It is translated as CASSLGTDTEAFF.

In this sample, this clonotype turned up many times. The V call is TRBV28, the J call TRBJ2-1; 8 bases agree with TRBD2. Germline-derived CDR1 and CDR2 are MDHEN and SYDVKM. The CDR3 is 16 amino acids. The J segment lost 7 bases and the V segment lost 6 bases, leaving 14 bases of the junction unmatched. The CDR3 DNA reads as TGTGCCAGCAGCATCTTACGGGAGGGCCAGTTGAATGAGCAGTTCTTC. This encodes CASSILREGQLNEQFF.

The gene calls are TRBV4-1 and TRBJ1-1, with a weak D call TRBD1 (6 bases). Trimming pared 4 bases from V and 4 bases from J, leaving 22 bases between. This CDR3 region has 17 residues. Germline-derived CDR1 and CDR2 are MGHRA and YSYEKL. The chain's CDR3 is CASSLFGPGQLSTEAFF. CDR3 bases: TGCGCCAGCAGCCTATTCGGACCGGGACAATTAAGCACTGAAGCTTTCTTT.

V is TRBV7-8 and J is TRBJ2-3; TRBD2 aligns across 8 bases. This CDR3 comprises 15 residues. J was trimmed by 4 bases and V by 4 bases; bases with no gene match: 7. Germline CDR1 reads SGHVS; CDR2 reads FQNEAQ. The CDR3 protein is CASSSRGGGPDTQYF. CDR3 nucleotides: TGTGCCAGCAGCTCCCGGGGGGGGGGACCAGATACGCAGTATTTT. Full variable domain (missing parts from reference TRBV7-8 and TRBJ2-3): GAGVSQSPRYKVAKRGQDVALRCDPISGHVSLFWYQQALGQGPEFLTYFQNEAQLDKSGLPSDRFFAERPEGSVSTLKIQRTQQEDSAVYLCASSSRGGGPDTQYFGPGTRLTVL.

Worth noting for this clonotype: This could be a read error, since a much larger clone is one nucleotide away. V is TRBV7-6 and J is TRBJ2-3; TRBD1 aligns across 7 bases. CDR3 size: 14 residues. CDR1 and CDR2 (germline): SGHVS, FNYEAQ. DNA of the CDR3: TGTGCCAGCGGCTTAGAACAGGGGCTGGATACGCAGTATTTT. Its translation is CASGLEQGLDTQYF.

This chain links TRBV7-8 with TRBJ2-2; 7 bases map to TRBD2. Germline CDR1 reads SGHVS; CDR2 reads FQNEAQ. V lost 9 bases and J lost 16; bases outside the gene matches: 26. There are 16 residues in the CDR3. CDR3: CARSPRAGANTGDPFF. CDR3 nucleotides: TGTGCCAGAAGCCCTCGGGCGGGAGCAAACACCGGGGATCCGTTTTTT.

Only a few counts were recorded for this clonotype. The chain links TRBV6-1 to TRBJ2-7, with D perhaps being TRBD1 or TRBD2 (6 bases each). Germline assignment: CDR1 MNHNS and CDR2 SASEGT. This CDR3 has 16 residues. The ends were cut back, 4 bases at V and 1 base at J, with 17 bases in the middle. The CDR3: CASSAFNGGLSYEQYF. Here the CDR3 DNA reads TGTGCCAGCAGTGCGTTTAACGGGGGCCTGTCCTACGAGCAGTACTTC.

At least ten counts were recorded for this clonotype. V usage is TRBV12-3 or TRBV12-4 and J usage is TRBJ2-7, with D unclear. Deletions cut 6 bases from V and 4 bases from J, with 25 bases between. CDR3 length equals 17 residues. The CDR3 sequence is CASSTSGRAFMGYEQYF. CDR3 bases: TGTGCCAGCAGCACCTCCGGCCGGGCCTTCATGGGGTACGAGCAGTACTTC.